The next 20 T cell receptor beta chains were all read from a single sample in a study of cytomegalovirus exposure and HLA in healthy donors. Measured with immunoSEQ multiplex PCR; TCRdb has only the in-frame clones, and not every one. The sample comprises 150,000 to 200,000 clones, 85% of which are singletons, and about 16% rests with the top ten. The sample taken for sequencing was PBMCs. These TCRs come from a man between 18 and 29 years old in good health and CMV-seropositive.

Worth noting for this clone: This sample also contains other DNA sequences that code for the same CDR3. The chain employs TRBV28 and TRBJ1-2; D possibly corresponds to TRBD1 (6 bases). Germline V gene data show CDR1 as MDHEN and CDR2 as SYDVKM. The CDR3 is 14 amino acids. V lost 3 bases and J lost 2, with 10 bases in between. The CDR3 bases are TGTGCCAGCAGTTTGCCTGGGACAAACTATGGCTACACCTTC. Translation gives CASSLPGTNYGYTF.

J is TRBJ2-3 and V is TRBV5-8, with TRBD2 identical over 7 bases. The CDR3 has 14 amino acids. Per the germline V gene, CDR1 is SGHTS and CDR2 is YDEGEE. With V trimmed by 2 bases and J by 4 bases, 4 bases remained unmatched. CDR3 sequence (DNA): TGTGCCAGCAGCTTAGCGGGACGGTCAGATACGCAGTATTTT. Translating it yields CASSLAGRSDTQYF.

This clone has only one observation. This chain connects TRBV5-1 to TRBJ1-1; no clear D. With 3 bases removed from V and 0 bases from J, the gap between germline ends came to 6 bases. The V gene's germline CDR1 is SGHRS and CDR2 YFSETQ. The CDR3 has 13 amino acids. Here the CDR3 DNA reads TGCGCCAGCAGCTCGGGGATGAACACTGAAGCTTTCTTT. Protein: CASSSGMNTEAFF.

V usage is TRBV25-1 and J usage is TRBJ2-2, with 7 bases matching TRBD2. This CDR3 spans 16 amino acids. V shed 4 bases and J 4 bases; nucleotides not matched to a gene: 9. Germline CDR1 is MGHDK and CDR2 is SYGVNS. CDR3 nucleotides: TGTGCCAGCAGTGGGCGGGAGCCCCGGATCACCGGGGAGCTGTTTTTT. Residues: CASSGREPRITGELFF. Drawing the rest from reference TRBV25-1 and TRBJ2-2, the complete variable domain is EADIYQTPRYLVIGTGKKITLECSQTMGHDKMYWYQQDPGMELHLIHYSYGVNSTEKGDLSSESTVSRIRTEHFPLTLESARPSHTSQYLCASSGREPRITGELFFGEGSRLTVL.

This clone has a handful of counts. This rearrangement joins TRBV30 to TRBJ2-7; weak D call: TRBD1 (5 bases). V was pared by 8 bases and J by 7 bases, with 12 bases between. The CDR3 consists of 10 residues. CDR1 GTSNPN and CDR2 SVGIG come from the germline V gene (reference sequence). The CDR3 DNA sequence: TGTGCCGGGTCAGGGAAAGAGCAGTACTTC. This sequence encodes CAGSGKEQYF.

This clone was detected only once. V is TRBV5-1 and J is TRBJ1-1, with 10 bases aligning to TRBD1. The germline CDR1 and CDR2 sequences are SGHRS and YFSETQ. V shed 3 bases, J shed 1 base, and the junction held 0 bases outside the gene matches. This CDR3 is 14 amino acids long. The CDR3 bases are TGCGCCAGCAGCTGGGACAGGGGGAACACTGAAGCTTTCTTT. Encoded protein: CASSWDRGNTEAFF.

The chain combines TRBV6-5 with TRBJ1-2; TRBD1 aligns across 7 bases. V trimming: 4 bases; J trimming: 4 bases; junction bases outside the gene matches: 3. This CDR3 comprises 13 residues. Germline V CDR1 and CDR2: MNHEY, SVGAGI. The CDR3 loop reads CASSLGQIYGYTF. The CDR3 DNA reads TGTGCCAGCAGTTTGGGACAGATCTATGGCTACACCTTC.

For the CDR3, the DNA is TGTGCCAGCAGCACTAGAAGAGAGCGCTACACCTTC. Amino acid sequence: CASSTRRERYTF. The V and J genes are TRBV2 and TRBJ1-2; no firm D call. The germline V gene has CDR1 SNHLY and CDR2 FYNNEI. The CDR3 contains 12 residues. V was trimmed by 6 bases and J by 9 bases, leaving 14 bases between them.

This rearrangement joins TRBV29-1 to TRBJ2-7, with D maybe TRBD1 (6 bases). V was trimmed by 3 bases and J by 3 bases, leaving 9 bases between them. Germline V lookup: CDR1 SQVTM, CDR2 ANQGSEA. CDR3 length: 12 residues. The CDR3 DNA follows: TGCAGCGTTGAGGTCAGGGGCTACGAGCAGTACTTC. This sequence encodes CSVEVRGYEQYF.

The V call is TRBV30, the J call TRBJ1-5, with D perhaps matching TRBD1 (6 bases). The germline CDR1 and CDR2 sequences are GTSNPN and SVGIG (reference sequence). This CDR3 contains 13 residues. Trimming removed 3 bases from V and 4 bases from J, with 10 bases in between. The DNA for the CDR3 is TGTGCCTGGAGCCGGACAGCGAATCAGCCCCAGCATTTT. Its protein is CAWSRTANQPQHF.

The chain has TRBV5-1 and TRBJ1-4; D is unresolved. This CDR3 spans 15 amino acids. The ends were cut back, 0 bases at V and 0 bases at J, with 6 bases in the middle. Looked up from germline, CDR1 is SGHRS and CDR2 is YFSETQ. CDR3 nucleotide sequence: TGCGCCAGCAGCTTGGTCGGGACAACTAATGAAAAACTGTTTTTT. Protein sequence: CASSLVGTTNEKLFF.

The genes are TRBV7-6 and TRBJ2-5; TRBD2 aligns across 11 bases. The CDR3 spans 15 residues. From germline, CDR1 is SGHVS and CDR2 FNYEAQ. With V trimmed by 5 bases and J by 3 bases, 5 bases remained unmatched. In DNA, the CDR3 is TGTGCCAGCAGCCCACTAGCGGGAGTTGAAGAGACCCAGTACTTC. Residues: CASSPLAGVEETQYF.

The sample holds a few counts of this clone. In DNA form, the CDR3 reads TGTGCCAGCAGTCCTCAGGGGGATATCACTGAAGCTTTCTTT. This encodes CASSPQGDITEAFF. The rearrangement uses TRBV28 and TRBJ1-1, with 7 positions matching TRBD1. CDR3 size: 14 residues. CDR1 and CDR2 (germline): MDHEN, SYDVKM. V lost 5 bases to trimming and J lost 4 bases; unmatched junction nucleotides: 7. The full variable domain, in which reference TRBV28 and TRBJ1-1 provide the parts outside the CDR3, is DVKVTQSSRYLVKRTGEKVFLECVQDMDHENMFWYRQDPGLGLRLIYFSYDVKMKEKGDIPEGYSVSREKKERFSLILESASTNQTSMYLCASSPQGDITEAFFGQGTRLTVV.

The chain uses TRBV7-6 and TRBJ2-7, with a tentative D call TRBD1 (6 bases). Germline V gene sequence: CDR1 SGHVS, CDR2 FNYEAQ. The length of the CDR3 is 13 residues. The V end was cut by 1 base, the J end by 9 bases, with 13 bases between. This chain's CDR3 is CASSLELGAAQYF. The CDR3 DNA reads as TGTGCCAGCAGCTTAGAGCTGGGGGCCGCGCAGTACTTC.

This chain links TRBV2 with TRBJ2-2; maybe TRBD2 (6 bases). Germline V gene data show CDR1 as SNHLY and CDR2 as FYNNEI. The CDR3 consists of 16 residues. V was cut by 6 bases and J by 0 bases, with 14 bases left in between. CDR3 DNA sequence: TGTGCCAGCAGACCGATCGGGAGTTCGAACACCGGGGAGCTGTTTTTT. Protein product: CASRPIGSSNTGELFF.

The rearrangement uses TRBV11-2 and TRBJ1-2; weak D call: TRBD1 (6 bases). The germline V and J ends were trimmed by 0 bases and 6 bases, with 11 bases remaining between them. Germline loops: CDR1 SGHAT, CDR2 FQNNGV. This CDR3 spans 14 amino acids. The CDR3 protein is CASSLEGGGDGYTF. The CDR3 bases are TGTGCCAGCAGCTTAGAAGGCGGGGGCGATGGCTACACCTTC. Supplemented by reference TRBV11-2 and TRBJ1-2, the full variable domain reads EAGVAQSPRYKIIEKRQSVAFWCNPISGHATLYWYQQILGQGPKLLIQFQNNGVVDDSQLPKDRFSAERLKGVDSTLKIQPAKLEDSAVYLCASSLEGGGDGYTFGSGTRLTVV.

V gene TRBV4-2 combines with J gene TRBJ2-1; 8 bases map to TRBD2. The trim removed 5 bases at V and 5 bases at J, leaving 11 bases unmatched. This CDR3 has 16 amino acids. The V gene's germline CDR1 is LGHNA and CDR2 YNFKEQ. The CDR3 DNA follows: TGTGCCAGCAGCTCGCCCCTCGGGACTAGGGACAATGAGCAGTTCTTC. Its translation is CASSSPLGTRDNEQFF.

This chain joins TRBV27 and TRBJ2-7; the D gene is possibly TRBD1 (5 bases). The CDR3 runs 13 residues. The germline CDR1 and CDR2 sequences are MNHEY and SMNVEV (reference sequence). V was trimmed by 6 bases and J by 0 bases, leaving 9 bases between them. In nucleotides, the CDR3 is TGTGCCAGCAGGCAAAGGGGCTCCTACGAGCAGTACTTC. As protein: CASRQRGSYEQYF.

The chain carries TRBV28 and TRBJ1-5; D perhaps matches TRBD1 (6 bases). CDR3 length: 15 amino acids. Trimming stripped 6 bases from V and 2 bases from J, with 14 bases between. Germline CDR1 MDHEN, CDR2 SYDVKM. CDR3 sequence reads: CASRETGNGNQPQHF. CDR3 sequence (DNA): TGTGCCAGCAGGGAGACAGGCAATGGCAATCAGCCCCAGCATTTT. Drawing the rest from reference TRBV28 and TRBJ1-5, the complete variable domain is DVKVTQSSRYLVKRTGEKVFLECVQDMDHENMFWYRQDPGLGLRLIYFSYDVKMKEKGDIPEGYSVSREKKERFSLILESASTNQTSMYLCASRETGNGNQPQHFGDGTRLSIL.

This clone occurred once. The chain has TRBV29-1 and TRBJ2-3; 16 nucleotides agree with TRBD2. This CDR3 has 16 residues. Germline CDR1 is SQVTM and CDR2 is ANQGSEA. The J segment lost 4 bases and the V segment lost 4 bases, leaving 5 bases of the junction unmatched. Written as DNA, the CDR3 is TGCAGCGTTGCGGGACTAGCGGGAGGGCCCGCAGATACGCAGTATTTT. This encodes CSVAGLAGGPADTQYF.